This TCR beta chain was profiled in a study of blood T cell repertoires in COVID-19. Looking at the study overall: In each case, the material was cDNA or gDNA derived from T cells, B-cell-depleted T cells, or PBMCs.

Profiled with immunoSEQ multiplex PCR; TCRdb holds only in-frame clones, not every one. The sample has approximately 74,000 clones; about 82% are singletons. The CDR3 totals 16 residues. V gave up 4 bases and J gave up 2 bases; unmatched junction bases: 8. The germline V gene has CDR1 SGHRS and CDR2 YFSETQ. The rearrangement links TRBV5-1 to TRBJ2-1, with 8 bases lining up with TRBD1. The sequence came from a woman older than 75 with active or convalescent COVID-19. The sequenced material came from peripheral blood. The CDR3: CASSLNPGQAYNEQFF. DNA for the CDR3: TGCGCCAGCAGCCTGAACCCGGGACAGGCCTACAATGAGCAGTTCTTC.